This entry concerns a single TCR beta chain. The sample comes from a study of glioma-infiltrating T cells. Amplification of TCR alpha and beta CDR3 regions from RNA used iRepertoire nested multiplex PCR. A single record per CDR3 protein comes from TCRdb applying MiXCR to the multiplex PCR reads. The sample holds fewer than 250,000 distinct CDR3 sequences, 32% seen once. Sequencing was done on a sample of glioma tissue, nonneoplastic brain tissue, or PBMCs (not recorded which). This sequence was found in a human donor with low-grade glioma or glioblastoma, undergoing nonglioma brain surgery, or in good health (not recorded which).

CDR3 sequence reads: CASSWDSHIDTQYF. CDR3 nucleotide sequence: TGTGCCAGCAGCTGGGACTCCCATATAGATACGCAGTATTTT. The chain uses TRBV7-2 and TRBJ2-3; possibly TRBD2 for D (6 bases). V lost 4 bases to trimming and J lost 5 bases, with 13 bases between them. Germline values: CDR1 SGHTA, CDR2 FQGNSA. The CDR3 contains 14 residues. The complete variable domain, with remaining parts taken from reference TRBV7-2 and TRBJ2-3, reads GAGVSQSPSNKVTEKGKDVELRCDPISGHTALYWYRQSLGQGLEFLIYFQGNSAPDKSGLPSDRFSAERTGGSVSTLTIQRTQQEDSAVYLCASSWDSHIDTQYFGPGTRLTVL.